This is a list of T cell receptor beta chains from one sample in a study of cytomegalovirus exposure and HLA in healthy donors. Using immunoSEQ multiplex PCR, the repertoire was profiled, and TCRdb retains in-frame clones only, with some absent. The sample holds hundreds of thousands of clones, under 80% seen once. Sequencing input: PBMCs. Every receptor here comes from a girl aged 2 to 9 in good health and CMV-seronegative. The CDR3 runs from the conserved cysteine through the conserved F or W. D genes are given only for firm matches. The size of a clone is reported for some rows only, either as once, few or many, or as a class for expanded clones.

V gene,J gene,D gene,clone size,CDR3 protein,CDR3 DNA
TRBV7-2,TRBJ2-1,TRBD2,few,CASSLVSGSENEQFF,TGTGCCAGCAGCTTAGTTAGCGGGAGTGAAAATGAGCAGTTCTTC
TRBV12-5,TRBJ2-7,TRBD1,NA,CASGLGGTGGYEQYF,TGTGCTAGTGGTTTGGGAGGGACAGGTGGCTACGAGCAGTACTTC
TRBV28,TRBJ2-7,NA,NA,CASSLRTYEQYF,TGTGCCAGCAGCCTAAGAACCTACGAGCAGTACTTC
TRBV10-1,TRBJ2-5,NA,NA,CASSRGAAETQYF,TGCGCCAGCAGCCGGGGAGCGGCAGAGACCCAGTACTTC
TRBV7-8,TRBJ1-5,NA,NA,CASSLALDRYSNQPQHF,TGTGCCAGCAGCTTAGCGCTTGACAGGTATAGCAATCAGCCCCAGCATTTT
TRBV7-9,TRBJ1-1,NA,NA,CASSQLSPALPRMNTEAFF,TGTGCCAGCAGCCAACTTTCTCCCGCCCTGCCCCGTATGAACACTGAAGCTTTCTTT
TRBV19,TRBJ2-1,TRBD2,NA,CATHLAGGPNEQFF,TGTGCCACCCATCTAGCGGGGGGCCCCAATGAGCAGTTCTTC
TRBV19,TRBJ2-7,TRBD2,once,CASSSGRFYEQYF,TGTGCCAGTTCTAGCGGGAGGTTTTACGAGCAGTACTTC
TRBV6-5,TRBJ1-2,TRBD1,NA,CASSDGTANYGYTF,TGTGCCAGCAGTGACGGGACAGCTAACTATGGCTACACCTTC
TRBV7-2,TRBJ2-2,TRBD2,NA,CASSLARLAGPGELFF,TGTGCCAGCAGCTTAGCACGGCTAGCGGGACCCGGGGAGCTGTTTTTT
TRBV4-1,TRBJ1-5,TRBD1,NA,CASSLFGTVNQPQHF,TGCGCCAGCAGCCTTTTCGGGACAGTTAATCAGCCCCAGCATTTT
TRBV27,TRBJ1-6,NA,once,CASSLGQGYNSPLHF,TGTGCCAGCAGTTTAGGGCAGGGGTATAATTCACCCCTCCACTTT
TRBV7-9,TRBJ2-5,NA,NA,CASSEAGVGETQYF,TGTGCCAGCAGCGAAGCAGGGGTTGGGGAGACCCAGTACTTC
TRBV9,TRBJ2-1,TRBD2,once,CASSSRLAGYNEQFF,TGTGCCAGCAGCTCACGACTAGCGGGGTACAATGAGCAGTTCTTC
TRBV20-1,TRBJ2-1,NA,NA,CSAGFYNEQFF,TGCAGTGCGGGCTTCTACAATGAGCAGTTCTTC
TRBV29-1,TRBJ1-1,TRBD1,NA,CSVITGGGRYTEAFF,TGCAGCGTTATAACAGGGGGCGGACGGTACACTGAAGCTTTCTTT